The 12 T cell receptor beta chains given below trace back to one sample, sequenced in a study of T cells in Graves' hyperthyroidism and ophthalmopathy. TCR beta CDR3 region amplification was performed from RNA transcripts. The HTBI primer set drove a first-round RT-PCR of the TCR CDR3. TCRdb redid the calling of the multiplex PCR reads with MiXCR, one entry per CDR3 protein. This table holds approximately 570,000 distinct CDR3 sequences, less than 20% found once. Sample: blood. These receptors all come from a man aged 35 to 55 with Graves' ophthalmopathy.

This clonotype was seen repeatedly, ten times or more. The V gene is TRBV7-2, the J gene TRBJ2-7; 13 nucleotides match TRBD2. Looked up from germline, CDR1 is SGHTA and CDR2 is FQGNSA. With V trimmed by 0 bases and J by 7 bases, 6 bases remained unmatched. The CDR3 totals 16 residues. The CDR3 region is CASSLAWGLAGHEQYF. CDR3 coding DNA: TGTGCCAGCAGCTTAGCGTGGGGACTAGCGGGACATGAGCAGTACTTC.

This clonotype appeared many times. The CDR3 nucleotides are TGTGCCAGCAGCTTATACGGCCCATCTGTGAACACTGAAGCTTTCTTT. Its translation is CASSLYGPSVNTEAFF. The chain carries TRBV7-3 and TRBJ1-1; D not resolved. The germline V gene has CDR1 SGHTA and CDR2 FQGTGA. This CDR3 contains 16 residues. V lost 2 bases, J lost 0 bases, and 13 bases lay in between. The full variable domain, in which reference TRBV7-3 and TRBJ1-1 provide the parts outside the CDR3, is GAGVSQTPSNKVTEKGKYVELRCDPISGHTALYWYRQSLGQGPEFLIYFQGTGAADDSGLPNDRFFAVRPEGSVSTLKIQRTERGDSAVYLCASSLYGPSVNTEAFFGQGTRLTVV.

This clonotype was counted only a few times. This chain connects TRBV12-3 or TRBV12-4 to TRBJ1-2; the D gene is possibly TRBD1 (5 bases). CDR3 length: 12 residues. The V end was cut by 4 bases, the J end by 7 bases, with 10 bases between. CDR3 bases: TGTGCCAGCAGTTACGAGGGGTTTGGCTACACCTTC. As protein: CASSYEGFGYTF.

V usage is TRBV27 and J usage is TRBJ2-1; D not certain. The CDR3 is made up of 14 amino acids. CDR1 is MNHEY, CDR2 SMNVEV, per germline (reference sequence). Trimming took 0 bases from V and 6 from J, leaving 9 bases between them. The CDR3 region is CASSLSMPPNEQFF. CDR3 bases: TGTGCCAGCAGTTTATCGATGCCCCCCAATGAGCAGTTCTTC.

Only a few counts were recorded for this clonotype. The chain combines TRBV27 with TRBJ2-7, with D perhaps assigned TRBD1 or TRBD2 (7 bases each). The CDR3 consists of 14 residues. V lost 0 bases, J lost 5 bases, and 11 bases lay in between. CDR1 is MNHEY and CDR2 is SMNVEV in the germline V gene (reference sequence). CDR3 sequence reads: CASSLSQGGDEQYF. CDR3 nucleotides: TGTGCCAGCAGTTTATCCCAGGGGGGGGACGAGCAGTACTTC.

This clonotype showed up just a few times. The V call is TRBV12-5, the J call TRBJ2-7, with 9 bases identical to TRBD1. The CDR3 contains 14 residues. The J segment lost 4 bases and the V segment lost 4 bases, leaving 5 bases of the junction unmatched. Germline CDR1 LGHNT, CDR2 FRNRAP. CDR3 sequence reads: CASGSGQGKYEQYF. CDR3 sequence (DNA): TGTGCTAGTGGTTCGGGACAGGGAAAGTACGAGCAGTACTTC. Together with reference TRBV12-5 and TRBJ2-7, the CDR3 gives the full variable domain: DARVTQTPRHKVTEMGQEVTMRCQPILGHNTVFWYRQTMMQGLELLAYFRNRAPLDDSGMPKDRFSAEMPDATLATLKIQPSEPRDSAVYFCASGSGQGKYEQYFGPGTRLTVT.

This clonotype was found a few times. The rearrangement joins TRBV12-3 or TRBV12-4 to TRBJ2-2, with a tentative D call TRBD1 (6 bases). CDR3 length equals 17 residues. The V end was cut by 6 bases, the J end by 0 bases, with 17 bases between. The CDR3 protein is CASSQVGAKSNTGELFF. The CDR3 nucleotides are TGTGCCAGCAGCCAGGTGGGGGCGAAATCGAACACCGGGGAGCTGTTTTTT.

This clonotype was seen ten or more times. CDR3 protein: CASSLPYERAYEQYF. The CDR3 DNA is TGTGCCAGCAGCTTACCTTATGAGCGCGCCTACGAGCAGTACTTC. This rearrangement joins TRBV7-4 to TRBJ2-7; D call uncertain. Looked up from germline, CDR1 is SGHVT and CDR2 is SQSDAQ. The CDR3 runs 15 residues. Between the trimmed V and J ends, which lost 2 bases and 2 bases, there was a span of 13 bases.

This clonotype has a handful of counts. The rearrangement links TRBV4-3 to TRBJ2-1; no clear D gene. V gave up 3 bases and J gave up 10 bases, with 16 bases separating them. In germline, CDR1 is LGHNA, CDR2 YSLEER. The CDR3 sequence is 14 residues long. CDR3 sequence (DNA): TGCGCCAGCAGCCAGGCGCTGCGGAGCCGAGAGCAGTTCTTC. Its translation: CASSQALRSREQFF.

This clonotype was observed a handful of times. This chain uses TRBV5-1 with TRBJ2-1; D is unclear. CDR3 size: 15 residues. Germline CDR1 and CDR2: SGHRS and YFSETQ. V lost 4 bases and J 0 bases, leaving 11 bases between the germline ends. This chain's CDR3 is CASSPQTFSYNEQFF. CDR3 DNA: TGCGCCAGCAGCCCCCAGACATTCTCCTACAATGAGCAGTTCTTC. The full variable domain, rest sourced from reference TRBV5-1 and TRBJ2-1, is KAGVTQTPRYLIKTRGQQVTLSCSPISGHRSVSWYQQTPGQGLQFLFEYFSETQRNKGNFPGRFSGRQFSNSRSEMNVSTLELGDSALYLCASSPQTFSYNEQFFGPGTRLTVL.

This clonotype was observed a few times. The J gene is TRBJ2-7, the V gene TRBV2; 7 nucleotides align to TRBD2. Unmatched junction bases numbered 1, after V lost 3 bases and J lost 2 bases. The CDR3 has 13 amino acids. Germline lookup yields CDR1 SNHLY and CDR2 FYNNEI. The DNA of the CDR3 is TGTGCCAGCAGTGAGGGAGGGGCCTACGAGCAGTACTTC. It is translated as CASSEGGAYEQYF.

This clonotype showed up just a few times. This chain links TRBV20-1 with TRBJ1-5; the match to TRBD1 covers 7 bases. The CDR3 is made up of 16 amino acids. CDR1 and CDR2 from the germline V gene are DFQATT and SNEGSKA (reference sequence). V shed 4 bases, J shed 3 bases, and the junction held 12 bases outside the gene matches. CDR3: CSATRGGGEANQPQHF. CDR3 nucleotide sequence: TGCAGTGCTACCCGGGGAGGGGGCGAGGCCAATCAGCCCCAGCATTTT.